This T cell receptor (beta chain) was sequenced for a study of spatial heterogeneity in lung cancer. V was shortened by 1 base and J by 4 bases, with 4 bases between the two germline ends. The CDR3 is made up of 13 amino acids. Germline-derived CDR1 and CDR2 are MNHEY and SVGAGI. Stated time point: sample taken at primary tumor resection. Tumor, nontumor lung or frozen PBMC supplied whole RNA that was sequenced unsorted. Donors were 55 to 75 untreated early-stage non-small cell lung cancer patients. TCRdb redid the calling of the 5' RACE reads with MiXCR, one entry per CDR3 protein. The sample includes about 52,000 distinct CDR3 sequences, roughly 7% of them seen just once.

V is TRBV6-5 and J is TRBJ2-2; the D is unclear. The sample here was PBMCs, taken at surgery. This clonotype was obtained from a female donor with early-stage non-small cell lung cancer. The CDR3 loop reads CASSYFLTGELFF. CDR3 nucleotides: TGTGCCAGCAGTTACTTTCTCACCGGGGAGCTGTTTTTT.